This T cell receptor beta chain emerged from a study of T and B cells in COVID-19 patients. Background on the study: The recovered cohort's median age was around 30 years, versus roughly 63 years in active infection.

Details on this clonotype: Antigen specificity is unknown.

This CDR3 comprises 15 residues. Germline V gene sequence: CDR1 SGHDT, CDR2 YYEEEE. The V gene lost 0 bases and the J gene lost 8 bases, with 17 bases spanning the gap. BIOMED2 TRB-A/B primer pools were used in multiplex TRB PCR. Each CDR3 protein is one row after TCRdb ran MiXCR on the multiplex PCR reads. Of approximately 15,000 distinct CDR3 sequences listed, roughly 29% are singletons. Blood genomic DNA input for TRB amplification was roughly 250-550 ng. General observations from the study: Few blood samples existed from mildly ill patients during symptoms or early in severe cases. In COVID-19 patients, T cell receptor beta variable and joining gene use was reportedly strongly skewed.

V and J are TRBV5-6 and TRBJ1-2, with a tentative D call TRBD1 (5 bases). The sequence derives from a human donor who had recovered from COVID-19. Sequenced input: blood. This CDR3 is CASSLGRAGTTGYTF. CDR3 DNA: TGTGCCAGCAGCTTGGGCCGCGCGGGGACCACGGGCTACACCTTC.